The T cell receptor beta chain under discussion was sequenced for a study of liver allograft versus peripheral blood T cells. At the level of the study: Transplanted-liver and recipient peripheral blood T cell receptor repertoires were compared.

Study conclusions and caveats: T cell receptor repertoires inside liver allografts reportedly differed from those in peripheral blood.

The CDR3 runs to 14 residues. Looked up from germline, CDR1 is LNHDA and CDR2 is SQIVND (reference sequence). V was clipped by 3 bases and J by 1 base, with 9 bases between them. With regard to this clonotype: Its target is unknown.

TCRdb re-analysed the reads in MiXCR, keeping a single row per CDR3 protein. The sample carries about 14,000 distinct CDR3 sequences, 15% to 20% recorded once. The rearrangement uses TRBV19 and TRBJ1-1; possibly TRBD1 for D (6 bases). This sequence originates from a human patient who had a liver transplant. Some T cells may originate from the graft donor. The CDR3 loop reads CASSIGGGNTEAFF. CDR3 DNA sequence: TGTGCCAGTAGTATTGGAGGGGGGAACACTGAAGCTTTCTTT. Drawing the rest from reference TRBV19 and TRBJ1-1, the complete variable domain is DGGITQSPKYLFRKEGQNVTLSCEQNLNHDAMYWYRQDPGQGLRLIYYSQIVNDFQKGDIAEGYSVSREKKESFPLTVTSAQKNPTAFYLCASSIGGGNTEAFFGQGTRLTVV.